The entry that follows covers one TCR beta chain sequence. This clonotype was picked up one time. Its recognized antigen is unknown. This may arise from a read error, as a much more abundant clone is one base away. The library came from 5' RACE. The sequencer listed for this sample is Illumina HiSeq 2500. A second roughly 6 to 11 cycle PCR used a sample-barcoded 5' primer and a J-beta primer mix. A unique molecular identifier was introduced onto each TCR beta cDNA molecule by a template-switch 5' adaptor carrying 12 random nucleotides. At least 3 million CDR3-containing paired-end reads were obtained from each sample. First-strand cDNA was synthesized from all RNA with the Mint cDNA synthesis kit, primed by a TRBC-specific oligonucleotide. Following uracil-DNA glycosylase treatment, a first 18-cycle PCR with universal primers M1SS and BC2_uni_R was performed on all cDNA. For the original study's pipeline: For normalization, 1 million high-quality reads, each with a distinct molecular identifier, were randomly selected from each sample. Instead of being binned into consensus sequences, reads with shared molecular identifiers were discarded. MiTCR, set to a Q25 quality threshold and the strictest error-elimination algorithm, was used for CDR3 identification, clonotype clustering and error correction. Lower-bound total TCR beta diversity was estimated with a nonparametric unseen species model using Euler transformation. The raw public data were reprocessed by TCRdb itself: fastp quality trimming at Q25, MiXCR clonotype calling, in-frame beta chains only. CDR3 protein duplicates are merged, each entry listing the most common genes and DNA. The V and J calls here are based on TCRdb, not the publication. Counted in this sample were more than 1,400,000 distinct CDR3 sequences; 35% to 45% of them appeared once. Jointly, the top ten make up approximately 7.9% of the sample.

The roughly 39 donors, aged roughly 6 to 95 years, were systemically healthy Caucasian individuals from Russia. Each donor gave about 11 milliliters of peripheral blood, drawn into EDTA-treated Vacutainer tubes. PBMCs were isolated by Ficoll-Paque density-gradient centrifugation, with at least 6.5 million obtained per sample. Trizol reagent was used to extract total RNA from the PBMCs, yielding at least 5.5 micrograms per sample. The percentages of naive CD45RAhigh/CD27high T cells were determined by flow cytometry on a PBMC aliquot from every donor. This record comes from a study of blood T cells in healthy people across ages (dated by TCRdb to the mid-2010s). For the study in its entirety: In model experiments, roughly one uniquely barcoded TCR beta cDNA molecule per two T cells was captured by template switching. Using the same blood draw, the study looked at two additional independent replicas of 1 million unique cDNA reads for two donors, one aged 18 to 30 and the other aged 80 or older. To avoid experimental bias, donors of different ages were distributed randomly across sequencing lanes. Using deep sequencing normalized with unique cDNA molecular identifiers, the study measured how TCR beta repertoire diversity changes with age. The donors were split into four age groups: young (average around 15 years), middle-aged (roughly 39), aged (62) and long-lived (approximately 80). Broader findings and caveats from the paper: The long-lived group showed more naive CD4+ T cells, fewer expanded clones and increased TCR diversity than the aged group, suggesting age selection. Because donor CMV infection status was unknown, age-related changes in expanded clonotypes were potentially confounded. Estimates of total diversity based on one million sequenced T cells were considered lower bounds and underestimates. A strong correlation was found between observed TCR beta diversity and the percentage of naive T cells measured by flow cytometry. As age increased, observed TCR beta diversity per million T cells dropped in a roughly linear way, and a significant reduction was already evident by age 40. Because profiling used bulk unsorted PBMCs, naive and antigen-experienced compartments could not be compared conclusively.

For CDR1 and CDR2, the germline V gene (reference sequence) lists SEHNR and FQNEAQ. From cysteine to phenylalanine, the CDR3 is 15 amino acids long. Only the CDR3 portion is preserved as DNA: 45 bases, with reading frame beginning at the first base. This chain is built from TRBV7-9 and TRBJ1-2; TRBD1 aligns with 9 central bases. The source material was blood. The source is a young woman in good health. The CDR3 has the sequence CACSPTGGANYGYTF. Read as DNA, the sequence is TGTGCCTGCAGCCCTACAGGGGGCGCTAACTATGGCTACACCTTC.